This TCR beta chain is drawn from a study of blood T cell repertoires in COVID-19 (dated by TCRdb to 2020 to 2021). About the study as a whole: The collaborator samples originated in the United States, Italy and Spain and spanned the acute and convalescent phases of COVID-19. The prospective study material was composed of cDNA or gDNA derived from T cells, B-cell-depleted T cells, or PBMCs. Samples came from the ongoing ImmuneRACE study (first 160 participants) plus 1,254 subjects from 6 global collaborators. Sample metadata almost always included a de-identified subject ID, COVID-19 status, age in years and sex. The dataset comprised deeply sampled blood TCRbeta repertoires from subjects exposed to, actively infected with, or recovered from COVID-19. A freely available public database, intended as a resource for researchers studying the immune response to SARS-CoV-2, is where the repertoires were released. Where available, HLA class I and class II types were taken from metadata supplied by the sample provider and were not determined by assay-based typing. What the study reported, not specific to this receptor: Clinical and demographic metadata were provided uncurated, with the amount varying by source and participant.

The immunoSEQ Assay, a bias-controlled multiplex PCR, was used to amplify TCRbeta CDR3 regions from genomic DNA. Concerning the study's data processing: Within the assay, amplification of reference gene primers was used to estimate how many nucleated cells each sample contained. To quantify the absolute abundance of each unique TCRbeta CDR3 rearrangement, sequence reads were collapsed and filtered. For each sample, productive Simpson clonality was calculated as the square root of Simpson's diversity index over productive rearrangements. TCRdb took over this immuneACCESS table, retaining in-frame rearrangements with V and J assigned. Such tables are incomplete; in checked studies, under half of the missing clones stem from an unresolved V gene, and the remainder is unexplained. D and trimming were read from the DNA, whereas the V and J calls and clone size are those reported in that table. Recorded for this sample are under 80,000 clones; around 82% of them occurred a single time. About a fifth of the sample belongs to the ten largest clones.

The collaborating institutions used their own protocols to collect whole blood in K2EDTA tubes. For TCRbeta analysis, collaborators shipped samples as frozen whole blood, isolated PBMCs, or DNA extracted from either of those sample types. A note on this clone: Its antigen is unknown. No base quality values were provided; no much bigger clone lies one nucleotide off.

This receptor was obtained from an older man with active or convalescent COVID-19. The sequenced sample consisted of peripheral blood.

The CDR3 reads CARELRLGQTYEQYF. The sequenced DNA is TGTGCCAGAGAGCTGCGTCTGGGGCAGACCTACGAGCAGTACTTC. The chain was built from TRBV3-1 (or the pseudogene TRBV3-2) and TRBJ2-7, and TRBD1 may be the D gene, going by 5 matching bases. There are 15 amino acids in the CDR3, from cysteine to phenylalanine inclusive. The CDR3 DNA has 45 bases and is translated from base 1. The junction carries 20 bases between V and J, which are trimmed by 9 bases and 2 bases respectively. The germline V gene (reference sequence) supplies CDR1 LGHDT and CDR2 YNNKEL.